This passage covers 19 T cell receptor beta chains from one sample sequenced in a study of T cells in Graves' hyperthyroidism and ophthalmopathy. It was RNA transcripts that yielded the amplified TCR beta CDR3 regions. The HTBI set primed first-round TCR CDR3 RT-PCR. One entry per CDR3 protein, called by TCRdb with MiXCR from the multiplex PCR reads. Of more than 300,000 distinct CDR3 sequences listed, roughly 17% are singletons. The sample was blood. The receptors here all came from a woman in her twenties or thirties with Graves' hyperthyroidism that later progressed to Graves' ophthalmopathy.

The table lists this clonotype with a few counts. The chain carries TRBV6-2 or TRBV6-3 and TRBJ1-5, with D unresolved. V was clipped by 6 bases and J by 7 bases, with 22 bases between them. This CDR3 is built from 16 residues. Germline V gene lookup returns CDR1 MNHEY and CDR2 SVGEGT. As DNA, the CDR3 is TGTGCCAGCAGGATGAGTGGGGTTCGGCCAAACCAGCCCCAGCATTTT. Protein: CASRMSGVRPNQPQHF.

The chain uses TRBV6-5 and TRBJ2-1; TRBD2 matches at 10 bases. CDR1 is MNHEY, CDR2 SVGAGI, per germline. The CDR3 length is 16 residues. V lost 2 bases, J lost 8 bases, and 9 bases stayed unmatched. The CDR3 DNA sequence: TGTGCCAGCAGTTACCAGGGGGGACTAGCGTATGATGAGCAGTTCTTC. Its translation is CASSYQGGLAYDEQFF.

This clonotype was picked up many times. This rearrangement joins TRBV6-6 to TRBJ2-3, with D perhaps given as TRBD1 or TRBD2 (5 bases each). Between the trimmed V and J ends, which lost 1 base and 2 bases, there was a span of 31 bases. The CDR3 is 22 residues long. Germline values: CDR1 MNHNY, CDR2 SVGAGI (reference sequence). The CDR3 DNA sequence: TGTGCCAGCAGTTACTGGGACGGACGGCCGTCTACTCTCGAGGGATTCACAGATACGCAGTATTTT. Translating it yields CASSYWDGRPSTLEGFTDTQYF.

This clonotype was picked up many times. The gene calls are TRBV20-1 and TRBJ2-3, with 10 bases lining up with TRBD1. V dropped 6 bases and J dropped 5; count of bases not matched to a gene: 8. Germline CDR1 reads DFQATT; CDR2 reads SNEGSKA (reference sequence). The CDR3 is 14 residues long. The CDR3 here is CSAEDRGQGDTQYF. CDR3 sequence (DNA): TGCAGTGCGGAAGACAGGGGGCAGGGAGATACGCAGTATTTT.

The J gene is TRBJ1-1, the V gene TRBV12-5; the D gene is possibly TRBD1 (5 bases). The CDR3 runs 16 residues. V dropped 2 bases and J dropped 2 bases, with 15 bases sitting between them. Per the germline V gene, CDR1 is LGHNT and CDR2 is FRNRAP. The CDR3 nucleotides are TGTGCTAGTGGTTTGTCCGACCCGACAGTTAACACTGAAGCTTTCTTT. Its translation is CASGLSDPTVNTEAFF.

This clonotype was recorded at least ten times. The V and J genes are TRBV27 and TRBJ1-2; weak D call: TRBD1 (6 bases). The length of the CDR3 is 14 residues. The germline V and J ends were trimmed by 0 bases and 7 bases, with 12 bases remaining between them. Looked up from germline, CDR1 is MNHEY and CDR2 is SMNVEV (reference sequence). The CDR3 sequence: CASSLSGTGPGYTF. The CDR3 DNA reads TGTGCCAGCAGTTTATCTGGAACAGGGCCTGGCTACACCTTC.

This clonotype came up many times. The chain combines TRBV12-3 or TRBV12-4 with TRBJ2-2; D remains ambiguous. Trimming took off 3 bases at V and 8 bases at J, with 16 bases between the two ends. There are 15 residues in the CDR3. The CDR3 loop reads CASSLSIWPPGELFF. CDR3 DNA sequence: TGTGCCAGCAGTTTGAGTATATGGCCGCCTGGGGAGCTGTTTTTT.

The V call is TRBV20-1, the J call TRBJ1-6; a weak D match, TRBD1 (6 bases). The CDR3 totals 16 residues. Trimming cost V 3 bases and J 2 bases, with 14 bases left between them. Germline values: CDR1 DFQATT, CDR2 SNEGSKA (reference sequence). CDR3 amino acids: CSASEGGAAYNSPLHF. CDR3 nucleotide sequence: TGCAGTGCTAGCGAAGGGGGGGCAGCCTATAATTCACCCCTCCACTTT.

This clonotype was detected ten times or more. The rearrangement uses TRBV29-1 and TRBJ2-7; 7 bases are a match to TRBD2. Germline lookup yields CDR1 SQVTM and CDR2 ANQGSEA. With V trimmed by 6 bases and J by 0 bases, 14 bases remained unmatched. The CDR3 sequence is 16 residues long. CDR3 residues: CSVVLARSGSSYEQYF. The CDR3 DNA follows: TGCAGCGTGGTTCTCGCTCGTAGCGGGTCCTCCTACGAGCAGTACTTC.

In its sample, this clonotype was seen many times. The rearrangement links TRBV14 to TRBJ2-5; possible D gene TRBD1, 5 bases. From germline, CDR1 is SGHDN and CDR2 FVKESK. V was pared by 1 base and J by 5 bases, with 8 bases between. There are 13 residues in the CDR3. The CDR3 nucleotides read TGTGCCAGCAGCCAAGTTTGGGGCGAGACCCAGTACTTC. This sequence encodes CASSQVWGETQYF.

This clonotype was observed many times. This chain links TRBV19 with TRBJ1-1; D remains ambiguous. The CDR3 loop spans 12 amino acids. V gave up 7 bases and J gave up 3 bases, with 9 bases separating them. CDR1 is LNHDA and CDR2 is SQIVND in the germline V gene (reference sequence). The CDR3 DNA reads as TGTGCCAGTACCGCGGGTGACACTGAAGCTTTCTTT. This sequence encodes CASTAGDTEAFF. Full variable domain (remainder filled in from reference TRBV19 and TRBJ1-1): DGGITQSPKYLFRKEGQNVTLSCEQNLNHDAMYWYRQDPGQGLRLIYYSQIVNDFQKGDIAEGYSVSREKKESFPLTVTSAQKNPTAFYLCASTAGDTEAFFGQGTRLTVV.

This clonotype has ten or more counts. The V and J genes are TRBV20-1 and TRBJ2-1, with D possibly TRBD2 on 5 matching bases. Trimming took 5 bases from V and 8 from J, leaving 10 bases between them. Per the germline V gene, CDR1 is DFQATT and CDR2 is SNEGSKA (reference sequence). This CDR3 has 11 residues. CDR3 protein: CSARGNHEQFF. CDR3 sequence (DNA): TGCAGTGCTCGAGGGAACCATGAGCAGTTCTTC.

This clonotype was recorded at least ten times. The rearrangement links TRBV30 to TRBJ2-7; unclear D gene. The V end lost 2 bases, the J end lost 2 bases, and 7 bases lay between the germline ends. The CDR3 runs 12 residues. Per germline, CDR1 GTSNPN and CDR2 SVGIG (reference sequence). CDR3 loop: CAWSHSPYEQYF. The CDR3 bases are TGTGCCTGGAGTCACTCCCCCTACGAGCAGTACTTC.

There are many counts of this clonotype. J is TRBJ2-3 and V is TRBV20-1; 10 bases line up with TRBD2. The germline CDR1 and CDR2 sequences are DFQATT and SNEGSKA (reference sequence). This CDR3 is built from 15 residues. Unmatched junction bases numbered 10, after V lost 4 bases and J lost 6 bases. CDR3 amino acids: CSATKTGTSVDTQYF. CDR3 DNA: TGCAGTGCTACCAAGACCGGGACTAGCGTTGATACGCAGTATTTT.

The chain employs TRBV19 and TRBJ1-2, with D possibly being TRBD1 (6 bases). The V end lost 3 bases, the J end lost 7 bases, and 12 bases lay between the germline ends. This CDR3 has 13 residues. CDR1 is LNHDA and CDR2 is SQIVND in the germline V gene (reference sequence). The CDR3 DNA reads TGTGCCAGTAGTATTTCAGGGGACGGTGGCTACACCTTC. Amino acid sequence: CASSISGDGGYTF.

This clonotype was observed a handful of times. The J gene is TRBJ1-1, the V gene TRBV6-5; maybe TRBD1 (6 bases). V was clipped by 2 bases and J by 0 bases, with 19 bases between them. The CDR3 consists of 18 residues. Per the germline V gene, CDR1 is MNHEY and CDR2 is SVGAGI. This CDR3 is CASSYGHGGPLMNTEAFF. The DNA for the CDR3 is TGTGCCAGCAGTTACGGTCACGGGGGGCCCCTTATGAACACTGAAGCTTTCTTT.

Of note for this clonotype: With a much larger clone just one base away, this may be a read error. The chain has TRBV28 and TRBJ2-3; 8 positions agree with TRBD2. V lost 6 bases, J lost 0 bases, and 8 bases stayed unmatched. The CDR3 is made up of 16 amino acids. Germline CDR1 MDHEN, CDR2 SYDVKM. The CDR3 here is CASSPTSGTSTDTQYF. The CDR3 region has the DNA TGTGCCAGCAGCCCTACTAGCGGAACAAGCACAGATACGCAGTATTTT.

This chain links TRBV4-1 with TRBJ1-2; D unclear. Germline CDR1 reads MGHRA; CDR2 reads YSYEKL. V shed 1 base and J shed 1 base, with 13 bases lying between them. The length of the CDR3 is 16 residues. In nucleotides, the CDR3 is TGCGCCAGCAGCCAAGCGATTAGGAGGAGTAACTATGGCTACACCTTC. Translation: CASSQAIRRSNYGYTF.

This sequence joins TRBV6-2 or TRBV6-3 and TRBJ2-1, with D tentatively TRBD1 or TRBD2 (6 bases each). The V end was cut by 7 bases, the J end by 4 bases, with 17 bases between. Germline CDR1 is MNHEY and CDR2 is SVGEGT. The CDR3 extends over 15 amino acids. Here the CDR3 reads CASNYRGTSYNEQFF. The CDR3 nucleotides are TGTGCCAGCAATTATAGGGGGACTTCATACAATGAGCAGTTCTTC.